This T cell receptor beta chain was recorded in a study of cytomegalovirus exposure and HLA in healthy donors. The PCR ran on 60 Vbeta and 13 Jbeta primers. Repertoires were generated with immunoSEQ multiplex PCR, while TCRdb's copy carries only in-frame clones and drops some. Of 100,000 to 150,000 clones listed, 74% are singletons. The V gene end was trimmed by 4 bases and the J gene end by 0 bases; junction bases not matched to a gene: 8. The length of the CDR3 is 16 residues. CDR1 is SGDLS, CDR2 YYNGEE, per germline. The chain uses TRBV9 and TRBJ2-3, with 7 bases matching TRBD1. The sample taken for sequencing was PBMCs. The receptor's source is a woman aged 50 to 65 in good health and CMV-seropositive. The CDR3 reads CASSPGTVLSTDTQYF. CDR3 nucleotides: TGTGCCAGCAGCCCCGGGACAGTTCTTAGCACAGATACGCAGTATTTT.